Shown below are 9 T cell receptor beta chains from a single sample sequenced in a study of blood T cell repertoires in COVID-19. Repertoires were generated with immunoSEQ multiplex PCR, while TCRdb's copy carries only in-frame clones and drops some. The repertoire holds about 98,000 clones, with roughly four fifths as singletons. Sequenced input: peripheral blood. These receptor sequences come from a man in his sixties with acute or convalescent COVID-19.

This clone was observed a few times. The chain combines TRBV7-3 with TRBJ2-7; a possible D gene is TRBD2 (6 bases). Germline V CDR1 and CDR2: SGHTA, FQGTGA. With 2 bases removed from V and 5 bases from J, the gap between germline ends came to 10 bases. The CDR3 loop spans 13 amino acids. CDR3 loop: CASSLSGEDEQYF. The CDR3 region has the DNA TGTGCCAGCAGCTTATCGGGGGAAGACGAGCAGTACTTC.

The chain employs TRBV10-2 and TRBJ1-4; 7 bases agree with TRBD1. This CDR3 comprises 13 residues. V lost 6 bases, J lost 8 bases, and 6 bases stayed unmatched. The germline V gene has CDR1 WSHSY and CDR2 SAAADI. DNA for the CDR3: TGCGCCAGCAGAGACAGGGTGGGGGAAAAACTGTTTTTT. This encodes CASRDRVGEKLFF.

This chain joins TRBV4-2 and TRBJ2-1; possibly TRBD2 for D (6 bases). The CDR3 is made up of 12 amino acids. Trimming left V 1 base short and J 9 bases short, with 7 bases between. In germline, CDR1 is LGHNA, CDR2 YNFKEQ. CDR3: CASSQGLGEQFF. The CDR3 coding sequence is TGTGCCAGCAGCCAAGGACTAGGTGAGCAGTTCTTC.

The chain recombines TRBV9 with TRBJ2-1; D remains unclear. CDR3 length: 15 residues. V dropped 0 bases and J dropped 6 bases, with 13 bases sitting between them. Germline V gene data show CDR1 as SGDLS and CDR2 as YYNGEE. The CDR3 bases are TGTGCCAGCAGCGTAGAAACAGTGGCCGGCAATGAGCAGTTCTTC. It codes for CASSVETVAGNEQFF.

The chain has TRBV5-4 and TRBJ1-1; D ambiguous. The V gene lost 4 bases and the J gene lost 6 bases, with 10 bases spanning the gap. CDR3 size: 12 residues. Germline V gene data show CDR1 as SGHNT and CDR2 as YYREEE (reference sequence). CDR3 DNA sequence: TGTGCCAGCAGCCGGGATATCCCTGAAGCTTTCTTT. Encoded protein: CASSRDIPEAFF.

CDR3 residues: CASSGDRNTEAFF. For the CDR3, the DNA is TGTGCCAGCAGCGGCGACAGGAACACTGAAGCTTTCTTT. The chain is built from TRBV5-5 and TRBJ1-1; a possible D gene is TRBD1 (5 bases). The V end lost 4 bases, the J end lost 1 base, and 8 bases lay between the germline ends. The length of the CDR3 is 13 residues. CDR1 and CDR2 from the germline V gene are SGHKS and YYEKEE (reference sequence). The full variable domain, in which reference TRBV5-5 and TRBJ1-1 provide the parts outside the CDR3, is DAGVTQSPTHLIKTRGQQVTLRCSPISGHKSVSWYQQVLGQGPQFIFQYYEKEERGRGNFPDRFSARQFPNYSSELNVNALLLGDSALYLCASSGDRNTEAFFGQGTRLTVV.

This chain links TRBV25-1 with TRBJ1-1; 9 positions match TRBD1. Germline V gene lookup returns CDR1 MGHDK and CDR2 SYGVNS. The V gene end was trimmed by 6 bases and the J gene end by 0 bases; junction bases not matched to a gene: 5. The length of the CDR3 is 15 residues. CDR3 sequence (DNA): TGTGCCAGCAGGAGGACAGGGGCGCTGAACACTGAAGCTTTCTTT. Residues: CASRRTGALNTEAFF. The full variable domain, in which reference TRBV25-1 and TRBJ1-1 provide the parts outside the CDR3, is EADIYQTPRYLVIGTGKKITLECSQTMGHDKMYWYQQDPGMELHLIHYSYGVNSTEKGDLSSESTVSRIRTEHFPLTLESARPSHTSQYLCASRRTGALNTEAFFGQGTRLTVV.

The V gene is TRBV25-1, the J gene TRBJ2-6; 7 bases match TRBD1. Per the germline V gene, CDR1 is MGHDK and CDR2 is SYGVNS. J gave up 3 bases and V 4 bases, and 3 bases lay outside the gene matches. The CDR3 contains 15 residues. The CDR3 sequence is CASSVYRGGANVLTF. CDR3 nucleotide sequence: TGTGCCAGCAGTGTTTACAGGGGTGGGGCCAACGTCCTGACTTTC.

J is TRBJ1-3 and V is TRBV5-1; D uncertain. This CDR3 comprises 15 residues. V lost 0 bases and J 4 bases, leaving 11 bases between the germline ends. In germline, CDR1 is SGHRS, CDR2 YFSETQ. In DNA form, the CDR3 reads TGCGCCAGCAGCTTGGACCGAAACTCGGGAAACACCATATATTTT. The encoded protein is CASSLDRNSGNTIYF.